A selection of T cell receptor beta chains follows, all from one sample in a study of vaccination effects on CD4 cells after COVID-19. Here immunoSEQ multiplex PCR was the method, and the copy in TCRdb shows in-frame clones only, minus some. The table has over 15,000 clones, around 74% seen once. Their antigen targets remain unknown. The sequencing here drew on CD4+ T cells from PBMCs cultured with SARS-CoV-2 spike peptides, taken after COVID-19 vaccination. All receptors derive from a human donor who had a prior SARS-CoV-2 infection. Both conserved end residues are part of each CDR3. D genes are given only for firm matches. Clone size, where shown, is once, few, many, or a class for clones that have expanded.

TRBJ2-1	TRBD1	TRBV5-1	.	TGCGCCAGCAGCGAGACAGGGGGCGTTGAAGGATATGAGCAGTTCTTC	CASSETGGVEGYEQFF
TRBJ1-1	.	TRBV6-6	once	TGTGCCAGCATAGGTCGACAGGAAGGGAACACTGAAGCTTTCTTT	CASIGRQEGNTEAFF
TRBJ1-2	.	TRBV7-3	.	TGTGCCAGCAGCTTAATCGCCGGATCGATCTATGGCTACACCTTC	CASSLIAGSIYGYTF
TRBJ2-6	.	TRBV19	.	TGTGCCAGTAGTCCCGTCTCTGGGGCCAACGTCCTGACTTTC	CASSPVSGANVLTF
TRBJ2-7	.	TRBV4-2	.	TGTGCCAGCAGCCAAGATACGGAGGGCGAGCAGTACTTC	CASSQDTEGEQYF
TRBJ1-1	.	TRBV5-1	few	TGCGCCAGCAGCTTTTCGACGCCGAACACTGAAGCTTTCTTT	CASSFSTPNTEAFF
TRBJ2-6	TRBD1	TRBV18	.	TGTGCCAGCTCACCAGCTCTACAGGGGACGATCAAATTTAGCTCTGGGGCCAACGTCCTGACTTTC	CASSPALQGTIKFSSGANVLTF
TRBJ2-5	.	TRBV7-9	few	TGTGCCAGCAGCTTCCTCCGAGGACCTGAAGAGACCCAGTACTTC	CASSFLRGPEETQYF
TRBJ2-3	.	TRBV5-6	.	TGTGCCAGCAGCTTATCCAGCACGCAGTATTTT	CASSLSSTQYF
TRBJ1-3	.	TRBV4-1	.	TGCGCCAGCAGCCAAGATGCGGGGTTCCGGACTCTAAGCTCTGGAAACACCATATATTTT	CASSQDAGFRTLSSGNTIYF
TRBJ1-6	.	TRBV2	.	TGTGCCAGCAACCTTGGAGGATTGAATTCACCCCTCCACTTT	CASNLGGLNSPLHF
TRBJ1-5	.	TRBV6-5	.	TGTGCCAGCGGGGCGGGGGGAAATAGCAATCAGCCCCAGCATTTT	CASGAGGNSNQPQHF
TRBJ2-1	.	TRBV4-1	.	TGCGCCAGCAGCCAAGATATAGGGCCTAGCGACCCCAATGAGCAGTTCTTC	CASSQDIGPSDPNEQFF
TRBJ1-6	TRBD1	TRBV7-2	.	TGTGCCAGCAGCCTAATGACAGGGGGCGGTCGTTCACCCCTCCACTTT	CASSLMTGGGRSPLHF
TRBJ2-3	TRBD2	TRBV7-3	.	TGTGCCAGCAGCCCACACGAGCGGGGGAGCACAGATACGCAGTATTTT	CASSPHERGSTDTQYF
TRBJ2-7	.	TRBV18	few	TGTGCCAGCTCACCCAGCTCCTACGAGCAGTACTTC	CASSPSSYEQYF
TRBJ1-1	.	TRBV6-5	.	TGTGCCAGCAGTTACTACGCGACCGGGTCTATTTTCTTT	CASSYYATGSIFF
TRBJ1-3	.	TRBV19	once	TGTGCCAGTAGTATCCGTGACAGGCCGAGCTCTGGAAACACCATATATTTT	CASSIRDRPSSGNTIYF
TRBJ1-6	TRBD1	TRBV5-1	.	TGCGCCAGCAGAAATTCAGGGGGAGTTGACTCCTATAATTCACCCCTCCACTTT	CASRNSGGVDSYNSPLHF
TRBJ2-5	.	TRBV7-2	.	TGTGCCAGCAGCGGCAGGGCACAAGAGACCCAGTACTTC	CASSGRAQETQYF
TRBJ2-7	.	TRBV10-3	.	TGTGCCATCAGTGAGTCGGAGGGGCCGCCCATCCACTCGGCCTACGAGCAGTACTTC	CAISESEGPPIHSAYEQYF
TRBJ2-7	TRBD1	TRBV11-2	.	TGTGCCAGCAGCTTATCGGATGGGGACAGTCAAGCTTTC	CASSLSDGDSQAF
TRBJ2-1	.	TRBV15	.	TGTGCCACCAGCAGAGGTCGCGGTATCTCCTACAATGAGCAGTTCTTC	CATSRGRGISYNEQFF
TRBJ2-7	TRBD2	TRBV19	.	TGTGCCAGTAGAACTAGCGGCTCCTACGAGCAGTACTTC	CASRTSGSYEQYF
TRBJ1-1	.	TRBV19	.	TGTGCCAGTAGTATAGATCAGGACACTGAAGCTTTCTTT	CASSIDQDTEAFF
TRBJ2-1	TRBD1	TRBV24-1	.	TGTGCCACCGGGGGGGACAGGGGGGTATACAATGAGCAGTTCTTC	CATGGDRGVYNEQFF
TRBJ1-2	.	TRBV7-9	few	TGTGCCAGCAGCTTAAGGGGCAGCGACTATGGCTACACCTTC	CASSLRGSDYGYTF
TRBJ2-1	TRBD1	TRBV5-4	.	TGTGCCAGCGGCACAGGGGGCAATGAGCAGTTCTTC	CASGTGGNEQFF
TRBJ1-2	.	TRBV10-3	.	TGTGCCATCAGTGAGTCAAGGGACAACTATGGCTACACCTTC	CAISESRDNYGYTF
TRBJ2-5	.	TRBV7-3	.	TGTGCCAGCAGCTTCAGAGGAGAGACCCAGTACTTC	CASSFRGETQYF
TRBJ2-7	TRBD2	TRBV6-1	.	TGTGCCAGCAGTGAACGGGGGGGCTGGGACGAGCAGTACTTC	CASSERGGWDEQYF
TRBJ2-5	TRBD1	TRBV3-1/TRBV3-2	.	TGTGCCAGCAGCCCGTATCAGGGGGCCAGCCCTTCCCTCAGGGCTGGGTACTTC	CASSPYQGASPSLRAGYF
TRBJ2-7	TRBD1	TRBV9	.	TGTGCCAGCAGCGCCGGGACAGGGTGGTCCTACGAGCAGTACTTC	CASSAGTGWSYEQYF
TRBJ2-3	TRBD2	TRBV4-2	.	TGTGCCAGCAGCCAACGGACGACTAGCTTTGCAGATACGCAGTATTTT	CASSQRTTSFADTQYF
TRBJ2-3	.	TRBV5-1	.	TGCGCCAGCAGCTTGAGGAGTATCACAGATACGCAGTATTTT	CASSLRSITDTQYF
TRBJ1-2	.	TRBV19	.	TGTGCCAGTACCCCCTCATTTAATAACTATGGCTACACCTTC	CASTPSFNNYGYTF
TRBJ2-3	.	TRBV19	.	TGTGCCAGTAGTATAGCGGGCAGGGTCGGGAATACGCAGTATTTT	CASSIAGRVGNTQYF
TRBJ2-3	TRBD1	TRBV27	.	TGTGCCAGCAGTTTTTTAAGGGGGCCCTATACGCAGTATTTT	CASSFLRGPYTQYF
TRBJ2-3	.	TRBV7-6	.	TGTGCCAGCAGCTTAGTTAGTAGCCCCACAGATACGCAGTATTTT	CASSLVSSPTDTQYF
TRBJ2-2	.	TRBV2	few	TGTGCCAGCAGTAGTTTCAGCAACACCGGGGAGCTGTTTTTT	CASSSFSNTGELFF
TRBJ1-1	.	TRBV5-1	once	TGCGCCAGCAGCCTGGAAGGACTGTCTTCTGAAGCTTTCTTT	CASSLEGLSSEAFF
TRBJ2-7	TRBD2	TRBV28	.	TGTGCCAGCAGTTCCACTAGCGAAGGGTGGTACGAGCAGTACTTC	CASSSTSEGWYEQYF
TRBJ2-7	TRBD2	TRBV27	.	TGTGCCAGCAGTACGACTAGCGGGGGGTACGAGCAGTACTTC	CASSTTSGGYEQYF
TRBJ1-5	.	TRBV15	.	TGTGCCACCCCCCCCGGGAGGGGCGGCAATCAGCCCCAGCATTTT	CATPPGRGGNQPQHF
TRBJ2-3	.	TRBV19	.	TGTGCCAGTAGTATGGAGCGGGCAGATACGCAGTATTTT	CASSMERADTQYF
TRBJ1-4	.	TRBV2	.	TGTGCCAGCAGTCCAAACCGGGACCTCAGAGATGAAAAACTGTTTTTT	CASSPNRDLRDEKLFF
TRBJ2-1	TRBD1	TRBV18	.	TGTGCCAGCTCATTAAGACAGGGGCGATTCAATGAGCAGTTCTTC	CASSLRQGRFNEQFF
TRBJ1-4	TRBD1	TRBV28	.	TGTGCCAGCAGTACGCGGACAGGGGCCAATGAAAAACTGTTTTTT	CASSTRTGANEKLFF
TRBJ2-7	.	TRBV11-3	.	TGTGCCAGCAGCTTAGATCTTTTAAACTACGAGCAGTACTTC	CASSLDLLNYEQYF
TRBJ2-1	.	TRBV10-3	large	TGTGCCATCAGTGAGATCGTTTTTGTGGGCTCCTACAATGAGCAGTTCTTC	CAISEIVFVGSYNEQFF
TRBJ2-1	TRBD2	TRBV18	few	TGTGCCAGCTCATCCGGGACTAACAATGAGCAGTTCTTC	CASSSGTNNEQFF
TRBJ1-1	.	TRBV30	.	TGTGCCTGGAGTGTACGGGGCTCCTCCTTGGGGAGAGCTTTCTTT	CAWSVRGSSLGRAFF
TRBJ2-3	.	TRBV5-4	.	TGTGCCAGCAGCTCTCCGACTAGCACAGATACGCAGTATTTT	CASSSPTSTDTQYF